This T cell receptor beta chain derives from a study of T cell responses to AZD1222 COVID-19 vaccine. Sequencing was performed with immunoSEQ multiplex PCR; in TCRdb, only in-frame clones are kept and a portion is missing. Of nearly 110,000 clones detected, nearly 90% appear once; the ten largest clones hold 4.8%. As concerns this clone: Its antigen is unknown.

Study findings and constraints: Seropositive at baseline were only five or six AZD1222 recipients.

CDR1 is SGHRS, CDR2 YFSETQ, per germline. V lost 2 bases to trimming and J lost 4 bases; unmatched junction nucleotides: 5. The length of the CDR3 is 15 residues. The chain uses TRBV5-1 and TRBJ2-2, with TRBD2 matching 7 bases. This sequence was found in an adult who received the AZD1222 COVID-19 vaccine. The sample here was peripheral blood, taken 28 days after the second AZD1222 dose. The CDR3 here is CASSFAGVSTGELFF. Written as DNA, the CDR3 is TGCGCCAGCAGCTTTGCGGGGGTGAGCACCGGGGAGCTGTTTTTT.